This entry lists 12 T cell receptor beta chains sequenced from one sample in a study of human T cells and chemical hapten exposure. Noted time point: patch test 1, 2 weeks after DPC sensitization. Noted treatment: therapeutic diphenylcyclopropenone sensitization with weekly scalp DPC. TCRdb recomputed calls from the RACE reads with MiXCR, one row per CDR3 protein. The sample holds approximately 350,000 distinct CDR3 sequences; roughly 6.9% are singletons and the top ten take 8.4%. The sample was whole blood, taken in connection with sensitization to the hapten diphenylcyclopropenone (DPC). Receptors originate from a woman under 30 with alopecia areata. Some clones in this sample may be carry-over from other donors' samples.

This clonotype came up many times. The rearrangement joins TRBV14 to TRBJ2-7; TRBD2 aligns across 9 bases. Germline V gene data show CDR1 as SGHDN and CDR2 as FVKESK. The CDR3 sequence is 19 residues long. The ends lost 6 bases at V and 2 bases at J; junction bases unmatched: 20. The CDR3 sequence is CASSSPKTGRGGIPYEQYF. The CDR3 bases are TGTGCCAGCAGTTCCCCCAAAACCGGGCGGGGGGGAATTCCCTACGAGCAGTACTTC.

V gene TRBV5-1 combines with J gene TRBJ2-7; tentatively, D is TRBD1 (6 bases). Trimming took 4 bases from V and 1 from J, leaving 15 bases between them. The CDR3 sequence is 15 residues long. Germline V CDR1 and CDR2: SGHRS, YFSETQ. The CDR3 DNA sequence: TGCGCCAGCAGCCGAACGACAGGCCCGTCCTACGAGCAGTACTTC. This translates into CASSRTTGPSYEQYF.

The genes are TRBV5-1 and TRBJ1-2; D is possibly TRBD1 (5 bases). V shed 4 bases and J shed 3 bases, with 16 bases lying between them. This CDR3 has 15 amino acids. Germline CDR1 is SGHRS and CDR2 is YFSETQ. The CDR3 loop is CASSPGTSSYYGYTF. The DNA for the CDR3 is TGCGCCAGCAGCCCCGGGACCTCTTCTTACTATGGCTACACCTTC. Variable domain in full (rest from reference TRBV5-1 and TRBJ1-2): KAGVTQTPRYLIKTRGQQVTLSCSPISGHRSVSWYQQTPGQGLQFLFEYFSETQRNKGNFPGRFSGRQFSNSRSEMNVSTLELGDSALYLCASSPGTSSYYGYTFGSGTRLTVV.

This sequence joins TRBV7-2 and TRBJ1-1; a possible D gene is TRBD1 (5 bases). The length of the CDR3 is 14 residues. Germline CDR1 SGHTA, CDR2 FQGNSA. Trimming removed 7 bases at V and 2 bases at J, with 14 bases between. The CDR3 region is CASTGDLYNTEAFF. CDR3 nucleotide sequence: TGTGCCAGCACCGGGGACTTGTACAACACTGAAGCTTTCTTT.

This clonotype was picked up a small number of times. The chain uses TRBV12-3 or TRBV12-4 and TRBJ1-5; D call uncertain. The CDR3 has 15 residues. Trimming removed 5 bases at V and 6 bases at J, with 17 bases between. The CDR3 loop is CASSPERFTAQPQHF. The CDR3 DNA reads TGTGCCAGCAGTCCTGAACGATTTACGGCTCAGCCCCAGCATTTT.

This clonotype was counted many times. The J gene is TRBJ2-4, the V gene TRBV9, with no clear D. CDR3 length: 13 residues. Trimming stripped 0 bases from V and 6 bases from J, with 7 bases between. Per germline, CDR1 SGDLS and CDR2 YYNGEE. The CDR3 loop reads CASSVDWGNIQYF. The CDR3 region has the DNA TGTGCCAGCAGCGTAGATTGGGGAAACATTCAGTACTTC.

The V and J genes are TRBV12-3 or TRBV12-4 and TRBJ2-1; no firm D call. V dropped 6 bases and J dropped 5 bases, with 8 bases sitting between them. The CDR3 extends over 12 amino acids. The CDR3 sequence: CASSPFHNEQFF. CDR3 sequence (DNA): TGTGCCAGCAGCCCCTTCCACAATGAGCAGTTCTTC.

Many counts were recorded for this clonotype. This chain joins TRBV7-3 and TRBJ2-2, with 8 bases lining up with TRBD1. Germline CDR1 reads SGHTA; CDR2 reads FQGTGA. There are 15 residues in the CDR3. Germline trimming cut 2 bases from V and 4 bases from J; bases unmatched to any gene: 3. The CDR3 DNA sequence: TGTGCCAGCAGCTTACAGGGGGCGCGCACCGGGGAGCTGTTTTTT. Its translation: CASSLQGARTGELFF.

The genes are TRBV21-1 and TRBJ1-1; the table calls TRBD1, which could not be checked here. TRBV21-1 is given as a pseudogene. The CDR3 is 18 residues long. The CDR3 loop is CASSSTNAPTGDETEAFF. The DNA for the CDR3 is TGTGCCAGCAGCAGTACCAACGCACCCACAGGGGATGAAACTGAAGCTTTCTTT.

The J gene is TRBJ1-2, the V gene TRBV6-5; possibly TRBD1 for D (5 bases). The germline V and J ends were trimmed by 4 bases and 4 bases, with 16 bases remaining between them. Germline assignment: CDR1 MNHEY and CDR2 SVGAGI. The CDR3 loop spans 15 amino acids. CDR3 in amino acids: CASSSTGLTVYGYTF. DNA for the CDR3: TGTGCCAGCAGTTCCACGGGACTGACTGTCTATGGCTACACCTTC.

This clonotype occurred a few times. The rearrangement uses TRBV5-4 and TRBJ1-4; weak D call: TRBD1 (6 bases). Germline values: CDR1 SGHNT, CDR2 YYREEE (reference sequence). V shed 0 bases and J shed 4 bases, with 7 bases lying between them. CDR3 size: 14 residues. The CDR3 coding sequence is TGTGCCAGCAGCTTGGCAGGGGATAATGAAAAACTGTTTTTT. Amino acids: CASSLAGDNEKLFF.

This clonotype was picked up a small number of times. The chain combines TRBV7-9 with TRBJ1-4, with TRBD1 matching over 7 bases. Germline V gives CDR1 SEHNR, CDR2 FQNEAQ (reference sequence). Trimming at V came to 5 bases and at J to 6 bases, leaving 12 bases not matched to a gene. This CDR3 is 16 amino acids long. The CDR3 loop reads CASSPRQGPIDEKLFF. The CDR3 coding sequence is TGTGCCAGCAGCCCCAGACAGGGACCTATCGATGAAAAACTGTTTTTT.